The next 21 T cell receptor beta chains were all read from a single sample in a study. TCRdb reprocessed the RT-PCR reads with MiXCR, giving one entry per CDR3 protein. In the table there are about 680,000 distinct CDR3 sequences, 14% of which are singletons. Sequencing input: memory CD4+ T cells from blood. These receptors were obtained from a female donor in good health, serving as a healthy control.

The V and J genes are TRBV6-1 and TRBJ2-7; no reliable D call. V was trimmed by 1 base and J by 2 bases, leaving 6 bases between them. Per germline, CDR1 MNHNS and CDR2 SASEGT. This CDR3 is built from 13 residues. Here the CDR3 reads CASSEGRTYEQYF. CDR3 bases: TGTGCCAGCAGTGAAGGTCGGACCTACGAGCAGTACTTC.

In this sample, this clonotype turned up many times. The genes are TRBV5-1 and TRBJ2-3, with 7 bases lining up with TRBD1. CDR3 length: 15 amino acids. CDR1 is SGHRS and CDR2 is YFSETQ in the germline V gene. Trimming cost V 0 bases and J 2 bases; bases outside gene matches: 3. In DNA, the CDR3 is TGCGCCAGCAGCTTGGGGGGACAGCTCACAGATACGCAGTATTTT. Residues: CASSLGGQLTDTQYF.

The rearrangement joins TRBV6-5 to TRBJ1-5; possibly TRBD1 for D (5 bases). The CDR3 totals 15 residues. Germline-derived CDR1 and CDR2 are MNHEY and SVGAGI. The V and J ends lost 0 bases and 4 bases respectively, with 10 bases between them. The DNA for the CDR3 is TGTGCCAGCAGTTACTCCGGGACCCTGAATCAGCCCCAGCATTTT. The encoded protein is CASSYSGTLNQPQHF.

The V gene is TRBV20-1, the J gene TRBJ2-2, with 10 positions matching TRBD2. The CDR3 has 15 amino acids. Germline-derived CDR1 and CDR2 are DFQATT and SNEGSKA (reference sequence). V lost 4 bases, J lost 2 bases, and 4 bases stayed unmatched. The DNA for the CDR3 is TGCAGTGCTACTAGCGGGAGCCTAAACACCGGGGAGCTGTTTTTT. It codes for CSATSGSLNTGELFF.

This clonotype occurred a few times. This chain connects TRBV7-6 to TRBJ2-1; D is possibly TRBD2 (6 bases). CDR1 is SGHVS and CDR2 is FNYEAQ in the germline V gene. The V gene lost 5 bases and the J gene lost 9 bases, with 17 bases spanning the gap. CDR3 length: 14 residues. As DNA, the CDR3 is TGTGCCAGCAGCCTCCGGGGCCGGGGGTCTGAGCAGTTCTTC. Amino acid sequence: CASSLRGRGSEQFF.

This clonotype has ten or more counts. The chain employs TRBV5-1 and TRBJ1-1, with unresolved D. The ends were cut back, 6 bases at V and 2 bases at J, with 14 bases in the middle. In germline, CDR1 is SGHRS, CDR2 YFSETQ. The CDR3 sequence is 14 residues long. DNA of the CDR3: TGCGCCAGCAAACCCCCAACAGTTAACACTGAAGCTTTCTTT. Amino acid sequence: CASKPPTVNTEAFF.

This clonotype was counted once. The chain has TRBV18 and TRBJ2-7; no clear D. Trimming left V 7 bases short and J 5 bases short, with 21 bases between. Germline loops: CDR1 KGHSH, CDR2 LQKENI. The CDR3 is made up of 15 amino acids. The CDR3 coding sequence is TGTGCCAGCTTACTGACTCACACCAATCTTGACGAGCAGTACTTC. Amino acids: CASLLTHTNLDEQYF.

In this sample, this clonotype turned up a few times. CDR3 DNA sequence: TGCAGTGCTAGAAACCCCCGGGGGGATTACGAGCAGTACTTC. Its translation: CSARNPRGDYEQYF. J is TRBJ2-7 and V is TRBV20-1, with 7 bases lining up with TRBD2. The trim removed 2 bases at V and 4 bases at J, leaving 8 bases unmatched. This CDR3 contains 14 residues. CDR1 and CDR2 (germline): DFQATT, SNEGSKA (reference sequence).

This clonotype has only a few counts. The chain recombines TRBV18 with TRBJ2-1, with D tentatively TRBD1 (6 bases). V lost 0 bases and J lost 9, with 9 bases in between. Per germline, CDR1 KGHSH and CDR2 LQKENI. The CDR3 covers 13 residues. The CDR3 sequence: CASSPPGQPEQFF. Written as DNA, the CDR3 is TGTGCCAGCTCACCACCCGGACAGCCTGAGCAGTTCTTC.

This clonotype was found many times. The chain uses TRBV3-1 and TRBJ2-2, with D possibly being TRBD2 (6 bases). Trimming shortened V by 0 bases and J by 13 bases, and 12 bases separated the two germline ends. The CDR3 extends over 13 amino acids. Per germline, CDR1 LGHDT and CDR2 YNNKEL (reference sequence). CDR3 sequence reads: CASSQDRTTRLFF. The CDR3 region has the DNA TGTGCCAGCAGCCAAGATCGGACTACCCGGCTGTTTTTT. The whole variable domain, remainder taken from reference TRBV3-1 and TRBJ2-2, is DTAVSQTPKYLVTQMGNDKSIKCEQNLGHDTMYWYKQDSKKFLKIMFSYNNKELIINETVPNRFSPKSPDKAHLNLHINSLELGDSAVYFCASSQDRTTRLFFGEGSRLTVL.

This clonotype was seen many times. The V gene is TRBV6-1, the J gene TRBJ2-2; no clear D gene. Germline V gives CDR1 MNHNS, CDR2 SASEGT. V lost 10 bases and J lost 3, with 3 bases in between. This CDR3 has 10 residues. CDR3 nucleotide sequence: TGTGCCACCGACACCGGGGAGCTGTTTTTT. Translation: CATDTGELFF.

This clonotype was detected ten times or more. This chain connects TRBV6-5 to TRBJ2-5, with D maybe TRBD1 (5 bases). V was pared by 4 bases and J by 5 bases, with 14 bases between. Germline-derived CDR1 and CDR2 are MNHEY and SVGAGI. The CDR3 runs to 14 residues. The CDR3, as DNA: TGTGCCAGCAGTTCTCAGACAGCTAAGGAGACCCAGTACTTC. Residues: CASSSQTAKETQYF.

The chain joins TRBV9 to TRBJ1-1, with 8 bases identical to TRBD1. Germline CDR1 and CDR2: SGDLS and YYNGEE. J was trimmed by 8 bases and V by 0 bases; bases with no gene match: 9. CDR3 size: 15 residues. CDR3 amino acids: CASSVGSTGGSEAFF. The CDR3 DNA sequence: TGTGCCAGCAGCGTAGGATCCACAGGGGGTTCGGAAGCTTTCTTT.

The chain combines TRBV12-3 or TRBV12-4 with TRBJ1-2; TRBD1 aligns across 7 bases. This CDR3 is built from 16 residues. V gave up 3 bases and J gave up 5 bases; unmatched junction bases: 12. The DNA of the CDR3 is TGTGCCAGCAGTTTCCAGACAGGGACAATCCCATATGGCTACACCTTC. Protein sequence: CASSFQTGTIPYGYTF.

The J gene is TRBJ1-6, the V gene TRBV7-9; 8 bases agree with TRBD1. With 5 bases clipped from V and 4 bases from J, the junction kept 7 bases outside the gene matches. Germline V gene sequence: CDR1 SEHNR, CDR2 FQNEAQ (reference sequence). The CDR3 totals 16 residues. The CDR3 coding sequence is TGTGCCAGCAGCGCAGGACAGGGTGGATATAATTCACCCCTCCACTTT. It is translated as CASSAGQGGYNSPLHF.

As DNA, the CDR3 is TGTGCCAGCATCCCTAGCGGGAGGACAGATACGCAGTATTTT. Its protein is CASIPSGRTDTQYF. The rearrangement uses TRBV28 and TRBJ2-3, with 11 bases lining up with TRBD2. CDR3 length equals 14 residues. J was trimmed by 3 bases and V by 7 bases; bases with no gene match: 3. Germline CDR1 and CDR2: MDHEN and SYDVKM.

J is TRBJ2-2 and V is TRBV6-5, with a tentative D call TRBD1 (5 bases). Trimming pared 5 bases from V and 7 bases from J, leaving 17 bases between. This CDR3 has 15 amino acids. Germline-derived CDR1 and CDR2 are MNHEY and SVGAGI. The CDR3 spells CASSPVKGSGGELFF. CDR3 DNA sequence: TGTGCCAGCAGTCCCGTTAAGGGGTCGGGCGGGGAGCTGTTTTTT.

This clonotype was observed at least ten times. The chain uses TRBV20-1 and TRBJ2-7; 9 nucleotides match TRBD1. In germline, CDR1 is DFQATT, CDR2 SNEGSKA (reference sequence). The CDR3 runs 13 residues. V shed 3 bases and J 6 bases; nucleotides not matched to a gene: 6. The chain's CDR3 is CSASVQGAGEQYF. The DNA of the CDR3 is TGCAGTGCTAGTGTACAGGGGGCAGGCGAGCAGTACTTC.

This clonotype has just a few counts. The rearrangement uses TRBV7-2 and TRBJ2-3; D uncertain. Germline V gene sequence: CDR1 SGHTA, CDR2 FQGNSA. The CDR3 has 16 amino acids. V lost 2 bases and J 2 bases, leaving 14 bases between the germline ends. The CDR3 loop is CASSLRTDLYTDTQYF. CDR3 coding DNA: TGTGCCAGCAGCTTAAGGACGGACCTATACACAGATACGCAGTATTTT.

The J gene is TRBJ2-5, the V gene TRBV18; TRBD1 matches 9 bases. CDR1 and CDR2 from the germline V gene are KGHSH and LQKENI. This CDR3 contains 13 residues. The ends lost 5 bases at V and 5 bases at J; junction bases unmatched: 3. The CDR3 protein is CASSKGQGETQYF. The DNA of the CDR3 is TGTGCCAGCTCAAAAGGACAGGGGGAGACCCAGTACTTC.

This clonotype was counted ten times or more. The V gene is TRBV12-3 or TRBV12-4, the J gene TRBJ1-5, with unresolved D. The CDR3 contains 14 residues. Trimming pared 6 bases from V and 2 bases from J, leaving 11 bases between. CDR3 nucleotides: TGTGCCAGCAGCCTAGGGCCCCGCAATCAGCCCCAGCATTTT. This sequence encodes CASSLGPRNQPQHF.